These 21 T cell receptor beta chains originate from one sample sequenced in a study of T cell responses to AZD1222 COVID-19 vaccine. Produced via immunoSEQ multiplex PCR; TCRdb's table is partial and in-frame only. The table has fewer than 140,000 clones, roughly 88% seen once; the top ten hold about 4.8%. The sample consisted of peripheral blood, taken on day 0 of AZD1222 vaccination. The receptors derive from an adult in good health.

The V gene is TRBV3-1 (or the pseudogene TRBV3-2), the J gene TRBJ1-5; D gene uncertain. Trimming removed 1 base from V and 0 bases from J, with 10 bases in between. The germline CDR1 and CDR2 sequences are LGHDT and YNNKEL (reference sequence). This CDR3 has 16 amino acids. DNA for the CDR3: TGTGCCAGCAGCCAAGGGGGAGCCATTAGCAATCAGCCCCAGCATTTT. Amino acids: CASSQGGAISNQPQHF.

V is TRBV10-1 and J is TRBJ2-3; D not resolved. The CDR3 runs 14 residues. The V gene lost 0 bases and the J gene lost 3 bases, with 7 bases spanning the gap. Germline values: CDR1 WNHNN, CDR2 SYGVQD (reference sequence). CDR3 sequence reads: CASSESSGTDTQYF. The CDR3 coding sequence is TGCGCCAGCAGTGAGTCGAGTGGGACAGATACGCAGTATTTT.

This sequence joins TRBV7-9 and TRBJ2-7; a possible D gene is TRBD1 (5 bases). CDR1 and CDR2 from the germline V gene are SEHNR and FQNEAQ (reference sequence). CDR3 length: 17 amino acids. Trimming pared 1 base from V and 3 bases from J, leaving 19 bases between. Here the CDR3 DNA reads TGTGCCAGCAGCTTAGGGGTGACTCAGGGCAACTACTACGAGCAGTACTTC. As protein: CASSLGVTQGNYYEQYF.

The chain recombines TRBV18 with TRBJ1-2, with TRBD1 identical over 8 bases. The CDR3 runs to 13 residues. Germline V gene data show CDR1 as KGHSH and CDR2 as LQKENI. V shed 4 bases, J shed 4 bases, and the junction held 2 bases outside the gene matches. CDR3 loop: CASSLGTGYGYTF. The CDR3 DNA follows: TGTGCCAGCTCACTAGGGACAGGCTATGGCTACACCTTC.

This clone was recorded once. The chain employs TRBV6-1 and TRBJ2-7, with D unresolved. V was cut by 5 bases and J by 3 bases, with 8 bases left in between. This CDR3 has 12 amino acids. The V gene's germline CDR1 is MNHNS and CDR2 SASEGT. The CDR3 region is CASSYGLYEQYF. The CDR3 DNA follows: TGTGCCAGCAGTTATGGCCTCTACGAGCAGTACTTC.

The gene calls are TRBV5-1 and TRBJ2-2; no clear D gene. The CDR3 is made up of 15 amino acids. Germline CDR1 SGHRS, CDR2 YFSETQ. Trimming cost V 0 bases and J 6 bases, with 12 bases left between them. The CDR3, as DNA: TGCGCCAGCAGCTTGGCGGTCCACAACCCCGGGGAGCTGTTTTTT. Amino acids: CASSLAVHNPGELFF.

This chain connects TRBV6-5 to TRBJ1-1, with D hard to call. This CDR3 has 13 amino acids. Germline CDR1 and CDR2: MNHEY and SVGAGI. The V gene lost 6 bases and the J gene lost 0 bases, with 8 bases spanning the gap. The CDR3 sequence: CASRAAMNTEAFF. As DNA, the CDR3 is TGTGCCAGCAGGGCAGCTATGAACACTGAAGCTTTCTTT.

This rearrangement joins TRBV28 to TRBJ2-7; 8 bases are shared with TRBD2. The V gene end was trimmed by 8 bases and the J gene end by 3 bases; junction bases not matched to a gene: 3. Germline CDR1 and CDR2: MDHEN and SYDVKM. This CDR3 has 12 amino acids. CDR3 amino acids: CASRAGGYEQYF. DNA of the CDR3: TGTGCCAGCCGGGCGGGAGGCTACGAGCAGTACTTC.

This sequence joins TRBV7-3 and TRBJ2-2, with 9 bases matching TRBD2. The CDR3 length is 17 residues. Losses at the gene ends were 4 bases for V and 4 bases for J; bases not matched to a gene: 10. The V gene's germline CDR1 is SGHTA and CDR2 FQGTGA. The CDR3: CASSSTLAGRGTGELFF. DNA of the CDR3: TGTGCCAGCAGCTCCACTCTAGCGGGACGGGGCACCGGGGAGCTGTTTTTT.

On this clone itself: Other DNA sequences of this sample code for an identical CDR3. The chain carries TRBV7-2 and TRBJ2-7, with D uncertain. Trimming shortened V by 2 bases and J by 1 base, and 0 bases separated the two germline ends. In germline, CDR1 is SGHTA, CDR2 FQGNSA. The CDR3 has 11 amino acids. The CDR3 sequence: CASSLSYEQYF. DNA for the CDR3: TGTGCCAGCAGCTTATCCTACGAGCAGTACTTC.

This chain joins TRBV7-2 and TRBJ1-2; D might be TRBD1 (6 bases). The CDR3 runs to 13 residues. Germline-derived CDR1 and CDR2 are SGHTA and FQGNSA. Trimming stripped 3 bases from V and 2 bases from J, with 7 bases between. For the CDR3, the DNA is TGTGCCAGCAGCTTCGACAGGAACTATGGCTACACCTTC. It is translated as CASSFDRNYGYTF.

The V call is TRBV3-1 (or the pseudogene TRBV3-2), the J call TRBJ2-7; 8 bases align to TRBD2. Looked up from germline, CDR1 is LGHDT and CDR2 is YNNKEL (reference sequence). This CDR3 has 15 residues. Trimming at V came to 1 base and at J to 2 bases, leaving 4 bases not matched to a gene. CDR3 amino acids: CASSQALAGAYEQYF. DNA for the CDR3: TGTGCCAGCAGCCAAGCCCTAGCGGGTGCCTACGAGCAGTACTTC.

CDR3 DNA sequence: TGTGCCAGCAGCAAGACTAGCGGCTCCTACAATGAGCAGTTCTTC. Translation gives CASSKTSGSYNEQFF. The chain employs TRBV7-9 and TRBJ2-1; 9 positions agree with TRBD2. Germline CDR1 SEHNR, CDR2 FQNEAQ (reference sequence). Trimming cost V 5 bases and J 0 bases; bases outside gene matches: 2. The CDR3 contains 15 residues.

The chain joins TRBV6-5 to TRBJ1-5, with D possibly TRBD1 on 5 matching bases. CDR1 and CDR2 (germline): MNHEY, SVGAGI. Trimming left V 0 bases short and J 0 bases short, with 6 bases between. The CDR3 length is 15 residues. CDR3 sequence: CASSYSQGSNQPQHF. CDR3 sequence (DNA): TGTGCCAGCAGTTACTCCCAGGGTAGCAATCAGCCCCAGCATTTT.

This sequence joins TRBV6-5 and TRBJ1-4, with 7 bases identical to TRBD1. This CDR3 comprises 13 residues. V shed 0 bases and J 8 bases; nucleotides not matched to a gene: 0. Germline V lookup: CDR1 MNHEY, CDR2 SVGAGI. The CDR3 protein is CASSYSTGEKLFF. The CDR3, as DNA: TGTGCCAGCAGTTACTCGACAGGGGAAAAACTGTTTTTT.

This chain links TRBV6-1 with TRBJ2-1; the D gene is possibly TRBD2 (5 bases). Germline values: CDR1 MNHNS, CDR2 SASEGT. With 1 base removed from V and 8 bases from J, the gap between germline ends came to 9 bases. The CDR3 is 13 amino acids. The CDR3 DNA reads as TGTGCCAGCAGTGAAGTCGGGATCGATGAGCAGTTCTTC. Amino acids: CASSEVGIDEQFF.

The V gene is TRBV5-1, the J gene TRBJ1-2; D unresolved. With 1 base removed from V and 7 bases from J, the gap between germline ends came to 8 bases. There are 12 residues in the CDR3. The germline V gene has CDR1 SGHRS and CDR2 YFSETQ. CDR3 amino acids: CASSLPGSGYTF. As DNA, the CDR3 is TGCGCCAGCAGCTTGCCTGGGTCTGGCTACACCTTC.

The rearrangement joins TRBV5-4 to TRBJ1-1; 8 positions match TRBD1. The CDR3 has 14 amino acids. CDR1 is SGHNT, CDR2 YYREEE, per germline (reference sequence). The junction had 10 bases not matched to a gene; V was cut back by 4 bases and J by 8 bases. The CDR3 DNA is TGTGCCAGCAGCGGGGTCGGACAGGGAACCGAAGCTTTCTTT. It is translated as CASSGVGQGTEAFF.

V gene TRBV5-1 combines with J gene TRBJ1-4; D remains ambiguous. CDR3 length equals 15 residues. From germline, CDR1 is SGHRS and CDR2 YFSETQ. V lost 0 bases to trimming and J lost 3 bases, with 9 bases between them. Here the CDR3 DNA reads TGCGCCAGCAGCTTGGTGGGCTACTCTAATGAAAAACTGTTTTTT. This codes for CASSLVGYSNEKLFF.

V and J are TRBV25-1 and TRBJ2-5; no definite D call. V was clipped by 5 bases and J by 3 bases, with 7 bases between them. This CDR3 has 12 residues. The V gene's germline CDR1 is MGHDK and CDR2 SYGVNS. The CDR3 bases are TGTGCCAGCAGTAGCTTAAAAGAGACCCAGTACTTC. It codes for CASSSLKETQYF.

The CDR3 DNA sequence: TGTGCCAGCAGTTTAAGACAGGGATCAGGTCGTCAGCCCCAGCATTTT. Amino acid sequence: CASSLRQGSGRQPQHF. The chain recombines TRBV27 with TRBJ1-5; 7 positions agree with TRBD1. Germline lookup yields CDR1 MNHEY and CDR2 SMNVEV (reference sequence). There are 16 residues in the CDR3. The V segment lost 2 bases and the J segment 6 bases; nucleotides outside the gene matches: 10.